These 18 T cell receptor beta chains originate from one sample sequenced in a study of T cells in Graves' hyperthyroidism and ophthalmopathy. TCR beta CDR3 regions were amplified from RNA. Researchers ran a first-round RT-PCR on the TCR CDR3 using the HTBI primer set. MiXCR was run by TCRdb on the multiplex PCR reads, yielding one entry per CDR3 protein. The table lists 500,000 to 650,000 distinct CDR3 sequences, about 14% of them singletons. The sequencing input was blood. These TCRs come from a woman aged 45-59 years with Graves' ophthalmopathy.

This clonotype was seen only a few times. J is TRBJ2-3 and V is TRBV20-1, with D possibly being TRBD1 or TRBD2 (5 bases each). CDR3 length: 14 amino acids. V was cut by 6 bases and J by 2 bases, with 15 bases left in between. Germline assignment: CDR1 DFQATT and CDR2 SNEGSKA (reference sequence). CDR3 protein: CSATRDRNTDTQYF. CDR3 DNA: TGCAGTGCCACTCGGGACCGGAACACAGATACGCAGTATTTT.

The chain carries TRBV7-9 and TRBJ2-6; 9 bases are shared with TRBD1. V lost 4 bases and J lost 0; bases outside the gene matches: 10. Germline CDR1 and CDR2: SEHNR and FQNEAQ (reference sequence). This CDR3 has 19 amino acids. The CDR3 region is CASSYWTGAAGSGANVLTF. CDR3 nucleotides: TGTGCCAGCAGCTACTGGACAGGGGCTGCGGGCTCTGGGGCCAACGTCCTGACTTTC.

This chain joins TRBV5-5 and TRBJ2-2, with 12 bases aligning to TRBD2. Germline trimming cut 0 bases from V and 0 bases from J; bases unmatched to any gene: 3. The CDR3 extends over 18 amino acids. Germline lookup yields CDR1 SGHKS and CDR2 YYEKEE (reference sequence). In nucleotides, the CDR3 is TGTGCCAGCAGCTTGGGGGCTAGCGGGAGGGCGAACACCGGGGAGCTGTTTTTT. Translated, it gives CASSLGASGRANTGELFF. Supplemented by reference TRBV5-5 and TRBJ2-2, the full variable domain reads DAGVTQSPTHLIKTRGQQVTLRCSPISGHKSVSWYQQVLGQGPQFIFQYYEKEERGRGNFPDRFSARQFPNYSSELNVNALLLGDSALYLCASSLGASGRANTGELFFGEGSRLTVL.

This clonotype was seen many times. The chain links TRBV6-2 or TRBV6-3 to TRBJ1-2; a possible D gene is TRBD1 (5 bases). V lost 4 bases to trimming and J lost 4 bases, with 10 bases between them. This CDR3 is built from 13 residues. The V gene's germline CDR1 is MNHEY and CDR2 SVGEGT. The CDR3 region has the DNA TGTGCCAGCAGTTCGGGACCGAGCTATGGCTACACCTTC. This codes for CASSSGPSYGYTF.

Written as DNA, the CDR3 is TGTGCCAGCAGCTTAGGGACAGGGGGCGGGGGGACCAAAAACATTCAGTACTTC. This sequence encodes CASSLGTGGGGTKNIQYF. This rearrangement joins TRBV7-2 to TRBJ2-4, with 11 bases lining up with TRBD1. Germline loops: CDR1 SGHTA, CDR2 FQGNSA. CDR3 length: 18 amino acids. Unmatched junction bases numbered 7, after V lost 1 base and J lost 2 bases.

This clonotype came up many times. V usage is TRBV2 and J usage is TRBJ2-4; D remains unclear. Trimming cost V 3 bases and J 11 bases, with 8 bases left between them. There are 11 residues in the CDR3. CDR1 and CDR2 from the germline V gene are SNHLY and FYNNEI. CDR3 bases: TGTGCCAGCAGTGATCCAGGCGTTCAGTACTTC. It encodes CASSDPGVQYF.

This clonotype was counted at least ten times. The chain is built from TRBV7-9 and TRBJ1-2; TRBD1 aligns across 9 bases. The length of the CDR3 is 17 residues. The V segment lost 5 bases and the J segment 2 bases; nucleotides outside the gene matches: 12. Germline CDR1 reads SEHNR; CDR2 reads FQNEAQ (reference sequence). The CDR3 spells CASSQPMDRGLNYGYTF. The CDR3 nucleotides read TGTGCCAGCAGCCAACCAATGGACAGGGGCCTCAACTATGGCTACACCTTC.

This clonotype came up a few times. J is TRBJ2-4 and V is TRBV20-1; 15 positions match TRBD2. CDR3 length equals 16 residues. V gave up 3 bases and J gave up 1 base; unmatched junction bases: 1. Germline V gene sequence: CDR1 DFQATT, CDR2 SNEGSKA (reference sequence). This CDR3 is CSARGTSGRAKNIQYF. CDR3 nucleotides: TGCAGTGCTAGGGGGACTAGCGGGAGGGCCAAAAACATTCAGTACTTC.

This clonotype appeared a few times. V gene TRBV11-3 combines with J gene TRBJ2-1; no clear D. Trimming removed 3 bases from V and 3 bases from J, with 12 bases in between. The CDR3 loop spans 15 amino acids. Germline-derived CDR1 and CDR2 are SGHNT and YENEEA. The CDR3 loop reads CASSLRSRDYNEQFF. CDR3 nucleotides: TGTGCCAGCAGCTTGCGCTCCAGAGACTACAATGAGCAGTTCTTC.

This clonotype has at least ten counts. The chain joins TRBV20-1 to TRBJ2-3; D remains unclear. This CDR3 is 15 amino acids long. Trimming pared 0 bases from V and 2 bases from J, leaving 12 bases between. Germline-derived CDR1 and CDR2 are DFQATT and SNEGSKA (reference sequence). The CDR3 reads CSAREARAVTDTQYF. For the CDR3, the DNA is TGCAGTGCTAGAGAGGCTAGGGCGGTCACAGATACGCAGTATTTT.

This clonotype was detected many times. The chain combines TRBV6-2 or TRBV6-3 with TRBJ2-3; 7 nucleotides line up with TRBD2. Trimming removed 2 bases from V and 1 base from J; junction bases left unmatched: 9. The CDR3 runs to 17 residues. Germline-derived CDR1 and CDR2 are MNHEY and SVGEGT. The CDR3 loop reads CASSYQRTRDGTDTQYF. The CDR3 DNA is TGTGCCAGCAGTTACCAGCGGACTAGGGACGGCACAGATACGCAGTATTTT.

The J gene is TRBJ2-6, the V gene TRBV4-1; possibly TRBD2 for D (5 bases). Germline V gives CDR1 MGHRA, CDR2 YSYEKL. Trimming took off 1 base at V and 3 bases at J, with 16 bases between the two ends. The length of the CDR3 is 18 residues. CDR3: CASSQGEARGLGANVLTF. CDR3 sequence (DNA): TGCGCCAGCAGCCAAGGTGAGGCTAGAGGACTTGGGGCCAACGTCCTGACTTTC.

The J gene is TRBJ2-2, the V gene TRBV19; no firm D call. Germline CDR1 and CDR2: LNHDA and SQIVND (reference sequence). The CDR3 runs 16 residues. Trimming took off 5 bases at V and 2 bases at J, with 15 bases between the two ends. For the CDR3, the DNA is TGTGCCAGTAGTCAAAATCAGGTATCAAACACCGGGGAGCTGTTTTTT. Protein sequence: CASSQNQVSNTGELFF.

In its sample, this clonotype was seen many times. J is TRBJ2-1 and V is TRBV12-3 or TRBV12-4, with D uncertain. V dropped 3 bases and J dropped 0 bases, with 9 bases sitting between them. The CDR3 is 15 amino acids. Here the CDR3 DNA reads TGTGCCAGCAGTTTGGTACAGAGCTCCTACAATGAGCAGTTCTTC. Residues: CASSLVQSSYNEQFF.

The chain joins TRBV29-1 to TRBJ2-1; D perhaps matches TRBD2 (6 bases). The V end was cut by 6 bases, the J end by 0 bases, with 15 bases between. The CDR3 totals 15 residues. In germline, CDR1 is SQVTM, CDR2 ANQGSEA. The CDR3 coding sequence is TGCAGCGTCCACGGAGCGGGCCCCTCCTACAATGAGCAGTTCTTC. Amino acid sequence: CSVHGAGPSYNEQFF.

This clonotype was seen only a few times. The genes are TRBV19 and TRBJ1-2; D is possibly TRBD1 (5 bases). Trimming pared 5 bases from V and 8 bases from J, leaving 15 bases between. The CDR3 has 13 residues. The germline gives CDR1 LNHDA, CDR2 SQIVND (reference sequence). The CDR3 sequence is CASSSGTVKGYTF. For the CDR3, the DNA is TGTGCCAGTAGTTCCGGGACGGTAAAGGGCTACACCTTC.

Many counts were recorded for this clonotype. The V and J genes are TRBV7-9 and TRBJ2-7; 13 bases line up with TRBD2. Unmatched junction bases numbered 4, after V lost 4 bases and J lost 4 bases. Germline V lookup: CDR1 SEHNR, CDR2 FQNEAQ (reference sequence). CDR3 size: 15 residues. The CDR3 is CASSSKTSGRYEQYF. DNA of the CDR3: TGTGCCAGCAGCTCGAAGACTAGCGGGAGGTACGAGCAGTACTTC.

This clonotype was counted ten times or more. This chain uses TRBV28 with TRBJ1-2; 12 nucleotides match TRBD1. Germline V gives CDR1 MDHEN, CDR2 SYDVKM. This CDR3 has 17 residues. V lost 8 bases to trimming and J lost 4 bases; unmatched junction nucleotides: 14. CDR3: CASRYWDRGLNTYGYTF. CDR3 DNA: TGTGCCAGCCGTTATTGGGACAGGGGGCTAAATACCTATGGCTACACCTTC.